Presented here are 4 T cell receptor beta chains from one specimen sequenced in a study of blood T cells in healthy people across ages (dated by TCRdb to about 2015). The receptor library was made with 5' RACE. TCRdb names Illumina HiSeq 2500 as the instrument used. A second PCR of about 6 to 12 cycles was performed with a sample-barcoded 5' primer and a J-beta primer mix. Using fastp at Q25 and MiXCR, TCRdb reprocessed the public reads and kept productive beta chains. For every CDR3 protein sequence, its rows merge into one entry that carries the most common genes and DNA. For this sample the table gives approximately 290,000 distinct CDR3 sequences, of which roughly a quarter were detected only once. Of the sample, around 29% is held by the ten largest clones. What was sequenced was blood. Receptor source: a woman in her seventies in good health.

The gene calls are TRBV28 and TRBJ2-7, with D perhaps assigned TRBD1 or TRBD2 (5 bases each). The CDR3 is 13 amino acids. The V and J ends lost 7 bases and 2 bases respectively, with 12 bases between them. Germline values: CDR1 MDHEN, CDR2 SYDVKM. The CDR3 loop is CASTGTLTYEQYF. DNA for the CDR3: TGTGCCAGCACCGGGACCCTTACCTACGAGCAGTACTTC.

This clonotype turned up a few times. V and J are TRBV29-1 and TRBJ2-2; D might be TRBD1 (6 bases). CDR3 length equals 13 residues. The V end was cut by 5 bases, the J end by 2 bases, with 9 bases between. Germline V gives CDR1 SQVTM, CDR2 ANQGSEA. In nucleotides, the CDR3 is TGCAGCGTTCCGGGACAAAACACCGGGGAGCTGTTTTTT. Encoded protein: CSVPGQNTGELFF.

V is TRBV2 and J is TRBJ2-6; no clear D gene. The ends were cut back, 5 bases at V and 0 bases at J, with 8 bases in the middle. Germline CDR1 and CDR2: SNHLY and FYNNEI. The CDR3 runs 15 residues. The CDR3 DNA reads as TGTGCCAGCAGTCGGTGGTCCTCTGGGGCCAACGTCCTGACTTTC. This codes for CASSRWSSGANVLTF.

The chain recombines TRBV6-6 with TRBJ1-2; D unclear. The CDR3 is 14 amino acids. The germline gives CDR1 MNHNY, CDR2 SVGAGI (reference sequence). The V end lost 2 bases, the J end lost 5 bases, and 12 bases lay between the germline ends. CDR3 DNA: TGTGCCAGCAGTTACAGTCCAGGAAAGTATGGCTACACCTTC. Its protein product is CASSYSPGKYGYTF.